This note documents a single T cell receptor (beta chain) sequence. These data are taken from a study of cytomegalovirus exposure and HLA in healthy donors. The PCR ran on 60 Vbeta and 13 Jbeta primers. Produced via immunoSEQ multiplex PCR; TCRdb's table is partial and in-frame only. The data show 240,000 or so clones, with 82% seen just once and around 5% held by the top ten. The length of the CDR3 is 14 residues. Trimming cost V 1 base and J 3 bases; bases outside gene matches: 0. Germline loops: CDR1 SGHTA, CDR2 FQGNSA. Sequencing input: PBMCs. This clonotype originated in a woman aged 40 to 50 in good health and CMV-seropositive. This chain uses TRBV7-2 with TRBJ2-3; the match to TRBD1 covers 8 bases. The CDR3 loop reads CASSLGTGTDTQYF. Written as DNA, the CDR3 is TGTGCCAGCAGCTTAGGGACAGGGACAGATACGCAGTATTTT.